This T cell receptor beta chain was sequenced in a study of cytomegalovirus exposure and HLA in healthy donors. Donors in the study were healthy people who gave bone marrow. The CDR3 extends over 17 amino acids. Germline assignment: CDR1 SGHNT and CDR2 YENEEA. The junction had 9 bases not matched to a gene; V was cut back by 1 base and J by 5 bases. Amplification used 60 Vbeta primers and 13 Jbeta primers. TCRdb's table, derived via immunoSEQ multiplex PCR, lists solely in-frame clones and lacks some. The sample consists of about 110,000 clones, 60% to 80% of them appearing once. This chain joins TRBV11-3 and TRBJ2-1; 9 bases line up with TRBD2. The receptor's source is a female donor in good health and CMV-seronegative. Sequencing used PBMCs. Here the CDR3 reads CASSLGAGGPGNNEQFF. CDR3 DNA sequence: TGTGCCAGCAGCTTAGGGGCGGGAGGGCCTGGGAACAATGAGCAGTTCTTC. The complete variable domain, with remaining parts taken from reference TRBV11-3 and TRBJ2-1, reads EAGVVQSPRYKIIEKKQPVAFWCNPISGHNTLYWYLQNLGQGPELLIRYENEEAVDDSQLPKDRFSAERLKGVDSTLKIQPAELGDSAVYLCASSLGAGGPGNNEQFFGPGTRLTVL.